The clone carrying this TCR beta chain came up many times. This sample was taken from a study of T cells after yellow fever vaccination. TCRdb re-called the 5' RACE reads through MiXCR, storing one row per CDR3 protein. The repertoire holds 300,000 to 350,000 distinct CDR3 sequences, with 3% to 4.5% as singletons. V was pared by 5 bases and J by 13 bases, with 30 bases between. This CDR3 is 17 amino acids long. Germline CDR1 and CDR2: MNHEY and SVGAGI. The receptor comes from a man aged 18 to 30 who received the YFV17D yellow fever vaccine. This specimen was PBMCs, taken 5 days after the yellow fever booster vaccination. The chain couples TRBV6-5 to TRBJ2-1, with TRBD2 as a possible D gene (7 bases). This CDR3 is CASSHGWRGRGWVSQFF. CDR3 DNA sequence: TGTGCCAGCAGTCACGGCTGGCGGGGGAGGGGGTGGGTTTCTCAGTTCTTC.